This paragraph reports one TCR beta chain. This clonotype occurred a few times. The specificity of this receptor is unknown. Qualities for individual bases were not recorded, and no much larger clone is one base off. This sample was included in a study of CD8 T cells in ankylosing spondylitis (dated by TCRdb to 2016 to 2017). Background for the entire study: To find TCR variants linked to disease, the study profiled T cell receptor beta repertoires in ankylosing spondylitis patients and healthy donors. The whole study cohort included over 85 healthy donors and under 30 ankylosing spondylitis patients. Samples of peripheral blood were taken, and for ankylosing spondylitis patients, synovial fluid was collected as well.

The CDR3 sequence holds 15 residues, the cysteine and phenylalanine included. Only the CDR3 DNA stays, 45 bases, in frame from base 1. Via the germline V gene, CDR1 is MNHEY and CDR2 SVGEGT. Trimming at the junction amounts to 10 bases on V and 0 bases on J, and the germline ends lie 16 bases apart. The sequencer listed for this sample is Illumina HiSeq 2500. Quantitative 5'-RACE with molecular barcodes was used to prepare TCR beta libraries. The authors' pipeline ran thus. A new computational method, built on a probabilistic model of VDJ rearrangement, was used to identify disease-linked TCR variants. TCRdb reworked the public reads: Q25 trimming with fastp, MiXCR clone assembly, productive beta chains retained. Each entry merges the rows of one CDR3 protein and shows their most common DNA and genes. TCRdb's processing, not the authors' own work, is the source of the V and J calls. The sample data list some 450,000 distinct CDR3 sequences, and roughly a sixth of these were observed just once. Over 1% of the sample is held by the ten biggest clonotypes.

Here is what the overall study found, with its caveats: Some TCR beta motif variants had previously been reported in synovial fluid and blood of reactive arthritis patients, which suggested common disease-initiation mechanisms. The disease-linked clones had a CD8+ phenotype and were found at relatively low frequencies in peripheral blood. The disease-linked clones were reported as significantly enriched in matched synovial fluid samples from ankylosing spondylitis patients. Blood from ankylosing spondylitis patients appeared to be characterized by a TCR beta motif composed of eight or nine highly homologous amino acid variants.

The sample taken for sequencing was blood, either unsorted or a sorted T cell fraction (not recorded which). Recombination connected TRBV6-2 or TRBV6-3 to TRBJ2-1, with the D call perhaps TRBD1 or TRBD2, as 5 bases match in each case. The receptor's source is a male donor with ankylosing spondylitis. Here is the DNA: TGTGCCACCCTCCATGGGGGTCGCTCCTACAATGAGCAGTTCTTC. Its protein is CATLHGGRSYNEQFF.